Following are 30 T cell receptor beta chains from one sample sequenced in a study of T cell repertoires in cytomegalovirus infection. TCRdb used MiXCR to reprocess the reads, holding one entry per CDR3 protein. The sample has nearly 650,000 distinct CDR3 sequences, roughly a quarter seen once. The sequenced sample was CD8+ T cells from PBMCs. The origin of the receptors is a human donor in good health (CMV status not recorded). Some clones in this sample may be carry-over from other donors' samples.

The sample holds a few counts of this clonotype. The V and J genes are TRBV4-3 and TRBJ1-2; D remains unclear. Germline loops: CDR1 LGHNA, CDR2 YSLEER. The CDR3 has 15 residues. V lost 0 bases and J 1 base, leaving 9 bases between the germline ends. This CDR3 reads CASSQEAGLNYGYTF. The CDR3 DNA reads as TGCGCCAGCAGCCAAGAAGCAGGACTTAACTATGGCTACACCTTC.

The chain has TRBV20-1 and TRBJ1-2; a weak D match, TRBD1 (5 bases). This CDR3 spans 16 amino acids. Trimming stripped 3 bases from V and 5 bases from J, with 22 bases between. CDR1 is DFQATT, CDR2 SNEGSKA, per germline (reference sequence). The chain's CDR3 is CSASHGGSVLLYGYTF. The CDR3 region has the DNA TGCAGTGCTAGTCACGGGGGGTCCGTACTTTTGTATGGCTACACCTTC.

There are many counts of this clonotype. This chain joins TRBV2 and TRBJ2-6; TRBD2 matches 7 bases. V lost 6 bases to trimming and J lost 4 bases; unmatched junction nucleotides: 15. The CDR3 spans 18 residues. Germline CDR1 reads SNHLY; CDR2 reads FYNNEI. The CDR3 DNA reads as TGTGCCAGCAGCGAACGGGGGGACGCTGTTGTCGGGGCCAACGTCCTGACTTTC. This sequence encodes CASSERGDAVVGANVLTF.

The V call is TRBV6-2 or TRBV6-3, the J call TRBJ1-2; no clear D gene. The V gene lost 4 bases and the J gene lost 5 bases, with 17 bases spanning the gap. The CDR3 runs 15 residues. From germline, CDR1 is MNHEY and CDR2 SVGEGT. In DNA, the CDR3 is TGTGCCAGCAGTTTATCCTCAGGAGGCCCGTATGGCTACACCTTC. Translated: CASSLSSGGPYGYTF.

This clonotype was observed once. The rearrangement joins TRBV9 to TRBJ2-1; 9 bases agree with TRBD1. The CDR3 covers 16 residues. With 1 base clipped from V and 7 bases from J, the junction kept 9 bases outside the gene matches. Germline V gene sequence: CDR1 SGDLS, CDR2 YYNGEE. The CDR3 here is CASSVPRDRVENEQFF. CDR3 DNA sequence: TGTGCCAGCAGCGTACCGCGGGACAGGGTTGAGAATGAGCAGTTCTTC.

This clonotype was recorded many times. The CDR3 reads CASSYPGQTYGYTF. CDR3 nucleotides: TGTGCCAGCAGCTACCCAGGGCAGACCTATGGCTACACCTTC. The chain employs TRBV7-4 and TRBJ1-2; TRBD1 is a possible D gene (5 bases). CDR1 and CDR2 from the germline V gene are SGHVT and SQSDAQ. The V end was cut by 4 bases, the J end by 4 bases, with 13 bases between. The CDR3 runs to 14 residues.

A few counts support this clonotype. This chain joins TRBV28 and TRBJ2-5; 10 nucleotides agree with TRBD1. Unmatched junction bases numbered 12, after V lost 2 bases and J lost 3 bases. Germline V gives CDR1 MDHEN, CDR2 SYDVKM. The CDR3 is 18 amino acids. The CDR3 coding sequence is TGTGCCAGCAGTTTACCCCTTACGGACAGGGGGTTAAAAGAGACCCAGTACTTC. The encoded protein is CASSLPLTDRGLKETQYF.

The table lists this clonotype with many counts. The genes are TRBV7-6 and TRBJ2-5; no definite D call. Between the trimmed V and J ends, which lost 2 bases and 0 bases, there was a span of 16 bases. The length of the CDR3 is 17 residues. From germline, CDR1 is SGHVS and CDR2 FNYEAQ. The chain's CDR3 is CASSLWVATDYQETQYF. CDR3 nucleotide sequence: TGTGCCAGCAGCTTATGGGTCGCTACGGATTACCAAGAGACCCAGTACTTC.

In this sample, this clonotype turned up many times. The chain recombines TRBV7-2 with TRBJ2-1, with D tentatively TRBD2 (7 bases). In germline, CDR1 is SGHTA, CDR2 FQGNSA. The V end lost 4 bases, the J end lost 9 bases, and 10 bases lay between the germline ends. CDR3 size: 12 residues. CDR3: CASSSGGSEQFF. CDR3 bases: TGTGCCAGCAGCTCGGGGGGCTCTGAGCAGTTCTTC.

The chain couples TRBV29-1 to TRBJ1-2; D ambiguous. This CDR3 region has 12 residues. Trimming removed 4 bases at V and 2 bases at J, with 8 bases between. Germline values: CDR1 SQVTM, CDR2 ANQGSEA. DNA for the CDR3: TGCAGCGTTGGTGGCAGGAACTATGGCTACACCTTC. Its protein product is CSVGGRNYGYTF.

In its sample, this clonotype was seen many times. V is TRBV7-9 and J is TRBJ2-7, with D perhaps matching TRBD1 (6 bases). This CDR3 has 15 residues. From germline, CDR1 is SEHNR and CDR2 FQNEAQ (reference sequence). Trimming took 3 bases from V and 2 from J, leaving 14 bases between them. CDR3 loop: CASSFEMDRTYEQYF. CDR3 nucleotides: TGTGCCAGCAGCTTCGAAATGGACAGAACCTACGAGCAGTACTTC.

The V gene is TRBV6-2 or TRBV6-3, the J gene TRBJ2-3; D unclear. Looked up from germline, CDR1 is MNHEY and CDR2 is SVGEGT. The CDR3 length is 14 residues. V lost 6 bases and J 5 bases, leaving 15 bases between the germline ends. In nucleotides, the CDR3 is TGTGCCAGCAGCTACCCCGGACCGTTAGATACGCAGTATTTT. Protein product: CASSYPGPLDTQYF.

There are many counts of this clonotype. This rearrangement joins TRBV7-2 to TRBJ2-1; 7 bases match TRBD2. This CDR3 has 14 amino acids. The germline gives CDR1 SGHTA, CDR2 FQGNSA. V was clipped by 4 bases and J by 6 bases; unmatched bases: 6. The CDR3 loop reads CASSSGLGGNEQFF. The CDR3 nucleotides are TGTGCCAGCAGCTCCGGACTAGGCGGCAATGAGCAGTTCTTC.

The V gene is TRBV7-9, the J gene TRBJ2-7; maybe TRBD2 (6 bases). The germline V gene encodes CDR1 SEHNR and CDR2 FQNEAQ (reference sequence). CDR3 size: 13 residues. Trimming stripped 5 bases from V and 5 bases from J, with 13 bases between. DNA for the CDR3: TGTGCCAGCAGCCCCGGGACTTACCACGAGCAGTACTTC. Encoded protein: CASSPGTYHEQYF. Full variable domain (rest looked up from reference TRBV7-9 and TRBJ2-7): DTGVSQNPRHKITKRGQNVTFRCDPISEHNRLYWYRQTLGQGPEFLTYFQNEAQLEKSRLLSDRFSAERPKGSFSTLEIQRTEQGDSAMYLCASSPGTYHEQYFGPGTRLTVT.

This clonotype was recorded at least ten times. The V gene is TRBV7-2, the J gene TRBJ2-7; 12 bases agree with TRBD2. Germline lookup yields CDR1 SGHTA and CDR2 FQGNSA. The CDR3 is made up of 16 amino acids. With V trimmed by 6 bases and J by 0 bases, 6 bases remained unmatched. The CDR3 protein is CASRMGLAGSSYEQYF. In DNA, the CDR3 is TGTGCCAGCAGAATGGGACTAGCGGGTAGCTCCTACGAGCAGTACTTC.

This clonotype was detected many times. The rearrangement uses TRBV7-2 and TRBJ2-3, with a tentative D call TRBD2 (5 bases). The CDR3 totals 13 residues. V was clipped by 6 bases and J by 5 bases, with 12 bases between them. Germline-derived CDR1 and CDR2 are SGHTA and FQGNSA. The CDR3 loop reads CASRPAGKDTQYF. The CDR3 DNA reads as TGTGCCAGCAGACCTGCGGGTAAAGATACGCAGTATTTT.

This clonotype was seen ten or more times. The chain combines TRBV7-6 with TRBJ1-6; D is unresolved. V was shortened by 1 base and J by 3 bases, with 7 bases between the two germline ends. The CDR3 runs 15 residues. Per the germline V gene, CDR1 is SGHVS and CDR2 is FNYEAQ. The CDR3 coding sequence is TGTGCCAGCAGCTTAGTCCCTGACTATAATTCACCCCTCCACTTT. Translated: CASSLVPDYNSPLHF.

This clonotype was picked up a small number of times. The chain employs TRBV20-1 and TRBJ2-1, with TRBD2 identical over 10 bases. CDR1 is DFQATT and CDR2 is SNEGSKA in the germline V gene (reference sequence). The CDR3 loop spans 21 amino acids. Trimming at V came to 1 base and at J to 2 bases, leaving 20 bases not matched to a gene. CDR3 in DNA: TGCAGTGCTAGAGGGGCAGTTTTCGGGACTAGCGCCACAAGCCCCTACAATGAGCAGTTCTTC. It specifies CSARGAVFGTSATSPYNEQFF.

This clonotype was counted only a few times. The chain links TRBV6-5 to TRBJ2-5; D ambiguous. Per the germline V gene, CDR1 is MNHEY and CDR2 is SVGAGI. The length of the CDR3 is 15 residues. V gave up 4 bases and J gave up 4 bases, with 16 bases separating them. The chain's CDR3 is CASSWAAARGETQYF. The CDR3 nucleotides are TGTGCCAGCAGTTGGGCGGCAGCCCGAGGAGAGACCCAGTACTTC.

This clonotype has a handful of counts. The chain couples TRBV4-2 to TRBJ2-7; no definite D call. Germline CDR1 LGHNA, CDR2 YNFKEQ. With 0 bases removed from V and 7 bases from J, the gap between germline ends came to 19 bases. This CDR3 is 16 amino acids long. The CDR3 nucleotides read TGTGCCAGCAGCCAAGAAAACCCGGTGTATACGGAGGAGCAGTACTTC. It yields the protein CASSQENPVYTEEQYF.

There are many counts of this clonotype. This chain links TRBV7-2 with TRBJ2-2; possible D gene TRBD1, 6 bases. The V gene lost 3 bases and the J gene lost 6 bases, with 26 bases spanning the gap. Per germline, CDR1 SGHTA and CDR2 FQGNSA. The CDR3 runs to 19 residues. The CDR3 is CASSLSFFGAGDEAGELFF. The CDR3 DNA reads as TGTGCCAGCAGCTTGAGTTTTTTTGGGGCAGGGGATGAGGCCGGGGAGCTGTTTTTT. The full variable domain, with the rest looked up from reference TRBV7-2 and TRBJ2-2, is GAGVSQSPSNKVTEKGKDVELRCDPISGHTALYWYRQSLGQGLEFLIYFQGNSAPDKSGLPSDRFSAERTGGSVSTLTIQRTQQEDSAVYLCASSLSFFGAGDEAGELFFGEGSRLTVL.

This chain joins TRBV20-1 and TRBJ2-3, with TRBD2 as a possible D gene (6 bases). The V end lost 4 bases, the J end lost 0 bases, and 11 bases lay between the germline ends. The V gene's germline CDR1 is DFQATT and CDR2 SNEGSKA (reference sequence). The CDR3 sequence is 14 residues long. The CDR3 sequence is CSATGTLSTDTQYF. As DNA, the CDR3 is TGCAGTGCTACCGGGACTCTGAGCACAGATACGCAGTATTTT.

This clonotype was seen more than once but under ten times. V gene TRBV7-9 combines with J gene TRBJ1-4; 7 bases align to TRBD1. Germline lookup yields CDR1 SEHNR and CDR2 FQNEAQ (reference sequence). Germline trimming cut 5 bases from V and 0 bases from J; bases unmatched to any gene: 9. The CDR3 extends over 17 amino acids. The CDR3 sequence is CASSVTGDIPTNEKLFF. The CDR3 DNA reads TGTGCCAGCAGCGTTACAGGGGATATACCAACTAATGAAAAACTGTTTTTT.

J is TRBJ2-3 and V is TRBV28; TRBD1 matches at 7 bases. The V gene end was trimmed by 5 bases and the J gene end by 9 bases; junction bases not matched to a gene: 11. This CDR3 has 14 residues. The germline CDR1 and CDR2 sequences are MDHEN and SYDVKM. CDR3 residues: CASSPGTARRTQYF. CDR3 sequence (DNA): TGTGCCAGCAGTCCGGGGACAGCACGTCGCACGCAGTATTTT.

This clonotype was counted many times. The chain joins TRBV5-6 to TRBJ1-1; D is undetermined. This CDR3 region has 14 residues. The germline gives CDR1 SGHDT, CDR2 YYEEEE. Trimming took off 2 bases at V and 5 bases at J, with 13 bases between the two ends. This CDR3 is CASSFWDSLTEAFF. DNA for the CDR3: TGTGCCAGCAGCTTCTGGGATTCATTGACTGAAGCTTTCTTT.

Notes on this clonotype: Compared with germline, one end of the junction differs, possibly owing to a read error. V is TRBV7-2 and J is TRBJ2-5; D gene ambiguous. From germline, CDR1 is SGHTA and CDR2 FQGNSA. CDR3 size: 15 residues. CDR3 coding DNA: TGTGTCAGCATTCCAGACAAAGACACCGTTGGGACCCAGTACTTC. This codes for CVSIPDKDTVGTQYF.

This clonotype was picked up a small number of times. The chain joins TRBV7-9 to TRBJ1-5; D is unresolved. Deletions cut 5 bases from V and 11 bases from J, with 13 bases between. CDR3 size: 12 residues. In germline, CDR1 is SEHNR, CDR2 FQNEAQ (reference sequence). The CDR3 spells CASSADNSAQHF. For the CDR3, the DNA is TGTGCCAGCAGCGCAGACAATTCGGCCCAGCATTTT.

This clonotype occurred many times. CDR3 DNA: TGTGCCAGCAGCCAAGATCGGGGGAATTCACCCCTCCACTTT. The encoded protein is CASSQDRGNSPLHF. The chain uses TRBV14 and TRBJ1-6; D perhaps matches TRBD1 (5 bases). Germline V gives CDR1 SGHDN, CDR2 FVKESK. The germline V and J ends were trimmed by 0 bases and 7 bases, with 7 bases remaining between them. The CDR3 length is 14 residues. The full variable domain, with the rest looked up from reference TRBV14 and TRBJ1-6, is EAGVTQFPSHSVIEKGQTVTLRCDPISGHDNLYWYRRVMGKEIKFLLHFVKESKQDESGMPNNRFLAERTGGTYSTLKVQPAELEDSGVYFCASSQDRGNSPLHFGNGTRLTVT.

The chain joins TRBV27 to TRBJ1-2; D is unclear. Trimming removed 5 bases at V and 8 bases at J, with 15 bases between. CDR1 is MNHEY and CDR2 is SMNVEV in the germline V gene (reference sequence). There are 13 residues in the CDR3. The CDR3 nucleotides read TGTGCCAGCAGTCCCGCTAGTCCCGAGGGCTACACCTTC. Encoded protein: CASSPASPEGYTF.

V and J are TRBV7-8 and TRBJ2-5, with D possibly matching TRBD2 (5 bases). CDR1 is SGHVS, CDR2 FQNEAQ, per germline. Trimming shortened V by 5 bases and J by 1 base, and 17 bases separated the two germline ends. The CDR3 runs to 16 residues. Here the CDR3 DNA reads TGTGCCAGCAGCCCAAGAGGGCAGTCAAGCCAAGAGACCCAGTACTTC. Amino acids: CASSPRGQSSQETQYF.